This T cell receptor beta chain originates from a study of T cells after yellow fever vaccination. Germline lookup yields CDR1 SGHTA and CDR2 FQGTGA. The CDR3 covers 16 residues. V was pared by 5 bases and J by 4 bases, with 14 bases of the junction left unmatched. This clonotype was seen only a few times. Each CDR3 protein gets one entry after TCRdb re-called the 5' RACE reads with MiXCR. The profile covers about 160,000 distinct CDR3 sequences, with 9.3% appearing a single time and roughly 36% taken by the ten largest. The rearrangement links TRBV7-3 to TRBJ2-7, with 7 bases fitting TRBD1. Sequencing was performed on CD8+ T cells sorted from PBMCs, taken 45 days after the yellow fever booster vaccination. This TCR was sampled from a young man who received the YFV17D yellow fever vaccine. CDR3 region: CASSITRDRETYEQYF. As DNA, the CDR3 is TGTGCCAGCAGCATCACCCGGGACAGAGAGACTTACGAGCAGTACTTC.